The present entry profiles one TCR beta chain with its context. The target antigen is unknown. The data derive from a study of OX40 agonist ivuxolimab in advanced cancers. Study overall: In this cohort, patients received ivuxolimab, an agonistic anti-OX40 (CD134) antibody. One hepatocellular carcinoma and a couple of cutaneous melanoma patients partially responded. Study-wide results and caveats: More expanded clones were found, on average, in CD8+ than in CD4+ T cells.

Generated by immunoSEQ multiplex PCR, the TCRdb table keeps only in-frame clones and is missing some. The data show about 65,000 clones, roughly nine tenths seen once. CDR3 length equals 12 residues. Trimming cost V 2 bases and J 9 bases, with 8 bases left between them. Germline CDR1 reads MNHEY; CDR2 reads SMNVEV (reference sequence). This clonotype originated in an adult with an advanced solid tumor such as melanoma, head and neck, liver or kidney cancer. V and J are TRBV27 and TRBJ2-1, with D tentatively TRBD2 (5 bases). Sequenced here: CD4+ or CD8+ T cells sorted from blood, sampled in a trial of the OX40 agonist ivuxolimab. The CDR3 sequence is CASSLRECEQFF. The CDR3 DNA is TGTGCCAGCAGTTTACGGGAATGTGAGCAGTTCTTC.